This TCR beta chain was sequenced in a study of blood T cell repertoires in COVID-19. On the study more broadly: In each case, the material was cDNA or gDNA derived from T cells, B-cell-depleted T cells, or PBMCs.

How the authors handled the data: From reference gene primer amplification, estimates of nucleated cell counts were derived. TCRdb's copy holds only in-frame clones and misses some; the assay was immunoSEQ multiplex PCR. V, J and clone size reflect that table, while D and trimming were determined from the DNA. Of about 120,000 clones listed, 80% to 90% were seen once; the top ten hold approximately 30%. Trimming took 4 bases from V and 2 from J; bases not matched to a gene: 2. CDR1 is SGHRS and CDR2 is YFSETQ in the germline V gene. The CDR3 has 14 amino acids. This receptor was obtained from a man between 65 and 80 years old with active or convalescent COVID-19. The sample comprised peripheral blood. The rearrangement links TRBV5-1 to TRBJ2-1; 8 bases fit TRBD1. CDR3 nucleotides: TGCGCCAGCAGCATACAGGGGGCCTACAATGAGCAGTTCTTC. It specifies CASSIQGAYNEQFF.